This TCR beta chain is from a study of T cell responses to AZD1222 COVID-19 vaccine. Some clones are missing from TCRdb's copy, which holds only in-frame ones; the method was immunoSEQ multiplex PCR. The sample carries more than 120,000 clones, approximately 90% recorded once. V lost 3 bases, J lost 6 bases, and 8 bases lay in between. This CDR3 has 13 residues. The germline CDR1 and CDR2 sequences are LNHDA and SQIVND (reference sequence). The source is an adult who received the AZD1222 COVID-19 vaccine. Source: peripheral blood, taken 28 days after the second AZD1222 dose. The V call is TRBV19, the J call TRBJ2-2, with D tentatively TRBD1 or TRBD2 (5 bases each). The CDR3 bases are TGTGCCAGTAGTATGGGGGTCCCCGGGGAGCTGTTTTTT. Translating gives CASSMGVPGELFF.